This TCR beta chain was captured in a study of blood T cell repertoires in COVID-19. The wider study: Sources were T cells, B-cell-depleted T cells, or PBMCs; the material itself was cDNA or gDNA.

CDR3 length equals 15 residues. CDR1 SGHRS and CDR2 YFSETQ come from the germline V gene. The V and J ends lost 0 bases and 3 bases respectively, with 10 bases between them. This table comes from immunoSEQ multiplex PCR, and its TCRdb copy is limited to in-frame clones, with some not included. The table has some 110,000 clones, about 83% seen once. This chain uses TRBV5-1 with TRBJ2-1, with TRBD2 as a possible D gene (6 bases). Sequencing input: peripheral blood. This TCR was recovered from a man between 65 and 85 years old with acute or convalescent COVID-19. The CDR3 region is CASSLGGALYNEQFF. CDR3 sequence (DNA): TGCGCCAGCAGCTTGGGCGGGGCCCTCTACAATGAGCAGTTCTTC.